What follows is one T cell receptor beta chain and its context. This entry comes from a study of blood T cell repertoires in COVID-19. The overall study: From T cells, B-cell-depleted T cells, or PBMCs came the material, which was cDNA or gDNA.

TCRdb's copy holds only in-frame clones and misses some; the assay was immunoSEQ multiplex PCR. Among fewer than 200,000 clones listed, 79% were seen once. The age range of participants was about 18 to 100 years, with residence in about two dozen US areas. The study assigned cohorts using participant-reported clinical history. The CDR3 has 13 amino acids. Trimming took 5 bases from V and 4 from J, leaving 10 bases between them. The germline V gene encodes CDR1 MDHEN and CDR2 SYDVKM. The sequencing input was PBMCs or T cells enriched from blood (not recorded which). The gene calls are TRBV28 and TRBJ2-3; no reliable D call. This clonotype was obtained from a woman aged 65 to 85 in a cohort exposed to, infected with or recovered from COVID-19 (not recorded which). CDR3 DNA: TGTGCCAGCAGTGAACTGGGCCCAGATACGCAGTATTTT. Amino acids: CASSELGPDTQYF.